Listed below are T cell receptor beta chains from one sample, sequenced in a study of blood T cell repertoires in COVID-19. The table came from immunoSEQ multiplex PCR; TCRdb's copy has only in-frame clones and leaves some out. The data show 400,000 to 550,000 clones, approximately 90% seen once. The specimen was peripheral blood. The receptors shown here come from a woman in her 30s with acute or convalescent COVID-19. The CDR3 runs from the conserved cysteine through the conserved F or W. The D gene is left open where the match is weak. Rows give clone size only sometimes, using once, few, many, or a class for an expanded clone.

v_gene: TRBV6-5; abundance: NA; j_gene: TRBJ2-7; d_gene: TRBD1; CDR3aa: CASSLAGTGTYEQYF; CDR3nt: TGTGCCAGCAGCCTAGCCGGGACAGGGACCTACGAGCAGTACTTC
v_gene: TRBV2; abundance: NA; j_gene: TRBJ2-1; d_gene: TRBD1; CDR3aa: CASSYGQGDYNEQFF; CDR3nt: TGTGCCAGCAGTTATGGACAGGGAGATTACAATGAGCAGTTCTTC
v_gene: TRBV5-1; abundance: NA; j_gene: TRBJ2-5; d_gene: NA; CDR3aa: CASSPRGSNQETQYF; CDR3nt: TGCGCCAGCAGCCCCAGGGGCTCGAATCAAGAGACCCAGTACTTC
v_gene: TRBV2; abundance: NA; j_gene: TRBJ2-3; d_gene: NA; CDR3aa: CASSDTRSDTQYF; CDR3nt: TGTGCCAGCAGTGATACTAGGTCGGATACGCAGTATTTT
v_gene: TRBV19; abundance: NA; j_gene: TRBJ2-2; d_gene: NA; CDR3aa: CASRDGELFF; CDR3nt: TGTGCCAGCCGAGACGGGGAGCTGTTTTTT
v_gene: TRBV11-2; abundance: few; j_gene: TRBJ1-2; d_gene: TRBD1; CDR3aa: CASSQTGTAYGYTF; CDR3nt: TGTGCCAGCAGCCAAACCGGGACAGCCTATGGCTACACCTTC
v_gene: TRBV11-2; abundance: NA; j_gene: TRBJ2-3; d_gene: NA; CDR3aa: CASSLGGRGRDTQYF; CDR3nt: TGTGCCAGCAGCTTAGGAGGCAGGGGGAGGGATACGCAGTATTTT
v_gene: TRBV14; abundance: few; j_gene: TRBJ2-5; d_gene: TRBD2; CDR3aa: CASSQRGSGGSRETQYF; CDR3nt: TGTGCCAGCAGCCAGAGGGGAAGCGGGGGGTCGAGAGAGACCCAGTACTTC
v_gene: TRBV5-6; abundance: NA; j_gene: TRBJ1-5; d_gene: TRBD1; CDR3aa: CASSTRGTGGNQPQHF; CDR3nt: TGTGCCAGCAGCACAAGAGGAACAGGGGGCAATCAGCCCCAGCATTTT
v_gene: TRBV12-3/TRBV12-4; abundance: NA; j_gene: TRBJ2-2; d_gene: NA; CDR3aa: CASTERTGELFF; CDR3nt: TGTGCCAGCACCGAGCGGACCGGGGAGCTGTTTTTT
v_gene: TRBV4-1; abundance: NA; j_gene: TRBJ1-4; d_gene: NA; CDR3aa: CASTTSETVNEKLFF; CDR3nt: TGCGCCAGCACTACGTCGGAGACTGTTAATGAAAAACTGTTTTTT
v_gene: TRBV7-8; abundance: NA; j_gene: TRBJ1-2; d_gene: TRBD1; CDR3aa: CASSLGGTGGVYGYTF; CDR3nt: TGTGCCAGCAGCTTAGGTGGGACAGGGGGCGTTTATGGCTACACCTTC
v_gene: TRBV2; abundance: NA; j_gene: TRBJ2-5; d_gene: NA; CDR3aa: CASRELGRETQYF; CDR3nt: TGTGCCAGCAGAGAGCTAGGTCGCGAGACCCAGTACTTC
v_gene: TRBV9; abundance: NA; j_gene: TRBJ2-1; d_gene: NA; CDR3aa: CASSVVNNNNEQFF; CDR3nt: TGTGCCAGCAGCGTAGTTAATAACAACAATGAGCAGTTCTTC
v_gene: TRBV2; abundance: NA; j_gene: TRBJ1-1; d_gene: NA; CDR3aa: CASSEGATEAFF; CDR3nt: TGTGCCAGCAGTGAAGGGGCCACTGAAGCTTTCTTT
v_gene: TRBV10-3; abundance: NA; j_gene: TRBJ2-2; d_gene: TRBD1; CDR3aa: CAISESDRVGTGELFF; CDR3nt: TGTGCCATCAGTGAGTCGGACAGGGTGGGGACCGGGGAGCTGTTTTTT
v_gene: TRBV4-1; abundance: NA; j_gene: TRBJ2-1; d_gene: NA; CDR3aa: CASSRKTGNEQFF; CDR3nt: TGCGCCAGCAGCCGAAAAACAGGGAATGAGCAGTTCTTC
v_gene: TRBV6-1; abundance: NA; j_gene: TRBJ2-7; d_gene: NA; CDR3aa: CASSEAERREQYF; CDR3nt: TGTGCCAGCAGTGAAGCGGAACGGCGGGAGCAGTACTTC
v_gene: TRBV2; abundance: NA; j_gene: TRBJ1-1; d_gene: TRBD1; CDR3aa: CAIQYRDRGRDTEAFF; CDR3nt: TGTGCCATCCAGTACCGGGACAGAGGGCGGGACACTGAAGCTTTCTTT
v_gene: TRBV30; abundance: NA; j_gene: TRBJ1-5; d_gene: NA; CDR3aa: CAWSVRGNQPQHF; CDR3nt: TGTGCCTGGAGTGTGAGGGGCAATCAGCCCCAGCATTTT
v_gene: TRBV5-1; abundance: NA; j_gene: TRBJ2-6; d_gene: NA; CDR3aa: CASAVSSGANVLTF; CDR3nt: TGCGCCAGCGCCGTGAGCTCTGGGGCCAACGTCCTGACTTTC
v_gene: TRBV30; abundance: NA; j_gene: TRBJ2-5; d_gene: TRBD1; CDR3aa: CAWSVPGQWLETQYF; CDR3nt: TGTGCCTGGAGTGTACCGGGACAGTGGTTAGAGACCCAGTACTTC
v_gene: TRBV30; abundance: NA; j_gene: TRBJ2-7; d_gene: NA; CDR3aa: CACNGLVGYEQYF; CDR3nt: TGTGCCTGTAACGGGTTGGTCGGCTACGAGCAGTACTTC